The clone carrying this TCR beta chain was counted at least ten times. Its target is not known. TCRdb reprocessed the RT-PCR reads via MiXCR and lists one record per CDR3 protein. Here the sample spans approximately 230,000 distinct CDR3 sequences, 9% to 15% being singletons. The data were obtained in a study of response to subunit inactivated influenza vaccine. The ends were cut back, 4 bases at V and 0 bases at J, with 9 bases in the middle. The CDR3 length is 14 residues. CDR1 is MGHRA and CDR2 is YSYEKL in the germline V gene. Study-wide results and caveats: It was the authors' suggestion that each seasonal influenza vaccination recruits few new T cells.

The receptor was isolated from a man aged 50 to 59 who received an inactivated influenza vaccine. The chain carries TRBV4-1 and TRBJ1-1, with D possibly being TRBD1 (5 bases). The sample consisted of non-naive T cells sorted from PBMCs, taken less than 15 days before vaccination. CDR3 in DNA: TGCGCCAGCAGCCTTGGGACCTTGAACACTGAAGCTTTCTTT. This encodes CASSLGTLNTEAFF.